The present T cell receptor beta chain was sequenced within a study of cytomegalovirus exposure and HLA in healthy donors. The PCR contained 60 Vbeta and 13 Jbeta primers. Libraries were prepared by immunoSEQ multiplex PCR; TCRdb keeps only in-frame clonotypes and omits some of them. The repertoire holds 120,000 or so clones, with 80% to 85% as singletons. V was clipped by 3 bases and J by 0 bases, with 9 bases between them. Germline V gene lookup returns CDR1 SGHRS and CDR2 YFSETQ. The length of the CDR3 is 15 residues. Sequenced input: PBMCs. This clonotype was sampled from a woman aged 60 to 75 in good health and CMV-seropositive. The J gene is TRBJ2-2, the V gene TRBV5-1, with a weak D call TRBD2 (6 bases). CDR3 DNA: TGCGCCAGCAGCTCGACTAGGCCGAACACCGGGGAGCTGTTTTTT. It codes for CASSSTRPNTGELFF.